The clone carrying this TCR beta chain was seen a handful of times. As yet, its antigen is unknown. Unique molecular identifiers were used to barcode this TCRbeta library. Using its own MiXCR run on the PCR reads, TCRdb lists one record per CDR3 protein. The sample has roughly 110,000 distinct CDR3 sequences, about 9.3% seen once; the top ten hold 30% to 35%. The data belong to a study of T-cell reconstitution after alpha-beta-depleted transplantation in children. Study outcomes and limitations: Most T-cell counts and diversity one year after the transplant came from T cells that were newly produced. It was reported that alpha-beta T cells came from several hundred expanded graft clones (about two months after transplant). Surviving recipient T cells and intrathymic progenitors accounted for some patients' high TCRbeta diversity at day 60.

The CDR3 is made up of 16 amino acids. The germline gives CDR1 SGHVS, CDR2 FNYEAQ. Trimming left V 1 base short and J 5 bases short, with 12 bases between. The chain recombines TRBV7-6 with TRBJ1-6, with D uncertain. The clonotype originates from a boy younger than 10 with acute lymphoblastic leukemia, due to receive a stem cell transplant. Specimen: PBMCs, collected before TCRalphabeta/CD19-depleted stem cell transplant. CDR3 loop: CASSLGPGGNNSPLHF. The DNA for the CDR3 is TGTGCCAGCAGCTTAGGACCCGGCGGAAATAATTCACCCCTCCACTTT.